The source of this T cell receptor (beta chain) is a study of T cell clonality in common variable immunodeficiency. Study findings and constraints: CVID subjects had higher TCRbeta clonality than healthy controls, most marked in about a third.

This table comes from immunoSEQ multiplex PCR, and its TCRdb copy is limited to in-frame clones, with some not included. This sample has 40,000 to 60,000 clones and no singletons, with roughly 2% in the ten largest. Germline values: CDR1 MNHEY, CDR2 SVGEGT. The CDR3 covers 15 residues. Concerning this clone: Its specificity is unknown. Coverage ceases 3 residues before the CDR3 finishes, and the germline J gene fills in the end.

This chain uses TRBV6-2 or TRBV6-3 with TRBJ1-2; a weak D match, TRBD1 (5 bases). Sequenced: peripheral blood mononuclear cells. The sequence was collected from a person aged 18 to 70 in good health. The CDR3 bases that were read are TGTGCCAGCAGTCCGACAGCGGGGAGTAGCCACGAC. Its translation is CASSPTAGSSHD. The full CDR3 reads CASSPTAGSSHDYTF.